The TCR beta chain described here comes from a study of blood T cell repertoires in COVID-19 (TCRdb year 2020). A note on the overall study: Samples covering the acute and convalescent phases of COVID-19 were provided by collaborators in the United States, Italy and Spain. The prospective study material was composed of cDNA or gDNA derived from T cells, B-cell-depleted T cells, or PBMCs. The dataset comprised deeply sampled blood TCRbeta repertoires from subjects exposed to, actively infected with, or recovered from COVID-19. The repertoires were made available in a free public database intended to serve as a resource for research on the immune response to SARS-CoV-2. Samples were obtained from the ongoing ImmuneRACE study (first 160 participants) and from 1,254 subjects provided by 6 global collaborators. A de-identified subject ID, COVID-19 status, age in years and sex were almost always included in the sample metadata. HLA class I and class II types, where available, came from metadata supplied by the sample provider rather than from assay-based typing. Broad study findings and their caveats: The amount of clinical and demographic metadata varied by source and participant and was provided uncurated.

As for this clone: Its antigen has not been determined. Base qualities are not recorded, but no much larger clone differs from it by a single base. This CDR3 is also generated by other DNA sequences in the sample.

V is pruned by 6 bases and J by 8 bases, leaving 4 bases of the junction without a gene match. Spanning cysteine to phenylalanine, the CDR3 consists of 12 amino acids. Here the CDR3 DNA is all that survives: 36 bases in frame from base 1. The germline V gene (reference sequence) yields LGHDT for CDR1 and YNNKEL for CDR2. Enrolling through a virtual design, the prospective study's participants ranged in age from roughly 18 to 95 years and lived across some 23 United States geographic areas. To assign participants to cohorts, the prospective study relied on clinical history that participants themselves reported in a screening survey and a study questionnaire. A participant counted as exposed if, within 2 weeks of entering the study, that participant had been in contact with someone who had a PCR-confirmed or clinician-diagnosed COVID-19 case. Each participant in the prospective study had whole blood, serum and a nasopharyngeal or oropharyngeal swab collected by mobile phlebotomists. Participants in the prospective study had the option to provide additional blood draws and questionnaires over an approximately 2-month period. Before DNA extraction, blood samples from the prospective study were shipped at room temperature or frozen.

The immunoSEQ Assay, a bias-controlled multiplex PCR, was used to amplify TCRbeta CDR3 regions from genomic DNA. On the authors' methods: Within the assay, amplification of reference gene primers was used to estimate how many nucleated cells each sample contained. To quantify the absolute abundance of each unique TCRbeta CDR3 rearrangement, sequence reads were collapsed and filtered. Productive Simpson clonality was computed per sample as the square root of Simpson's diversity index over productive rearrangements. TCRdb carries this immuneACCESS record with in-frame sequences only. Its versions omit some clonotypes, under half of them owing to an unresolved V gene in the studies checked, with the rest unexplained. V, J and clone size were drawn from that table, and D and trimming were deduced from the DNA. In this sample the table shows about 140,000 clones, roughly 80% of which occur a single time. Under 2% of the sample is held by the ten biggest clonotypes.

The sequence joins TRBV3-1 (or the pseudogene TRBV3-2) to TRBJ1-2; TRBD1 matches 9 bases in the middle. The receptor was derived from a woman aged 18-29 years who had been exposed to COVID-19. Sequenced material: PBMCs or T cells enriched from blood (not recorded which). The nucleotide sequence reads TGTGCCAGCAGTCGGGACAGGGAGGGCTACACCTTC. The encoded protein is CASSRDREGYTF.